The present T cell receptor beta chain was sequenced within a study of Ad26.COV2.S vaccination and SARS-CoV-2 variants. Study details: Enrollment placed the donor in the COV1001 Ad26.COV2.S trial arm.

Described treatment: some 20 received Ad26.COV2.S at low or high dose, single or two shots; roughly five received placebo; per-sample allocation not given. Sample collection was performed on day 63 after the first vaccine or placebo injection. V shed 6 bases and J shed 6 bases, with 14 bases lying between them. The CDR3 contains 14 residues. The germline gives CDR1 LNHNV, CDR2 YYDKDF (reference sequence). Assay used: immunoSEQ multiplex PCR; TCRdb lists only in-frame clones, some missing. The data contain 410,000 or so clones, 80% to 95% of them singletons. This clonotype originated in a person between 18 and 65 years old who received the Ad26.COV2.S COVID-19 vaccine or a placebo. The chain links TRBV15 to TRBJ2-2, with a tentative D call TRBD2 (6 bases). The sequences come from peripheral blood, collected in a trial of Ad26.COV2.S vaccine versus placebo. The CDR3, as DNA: TGTGCCACCAGAGGAGGGGCGCCCCCCGGGGAGCTGTTTTTT. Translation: CATRGGAPPGELFF.